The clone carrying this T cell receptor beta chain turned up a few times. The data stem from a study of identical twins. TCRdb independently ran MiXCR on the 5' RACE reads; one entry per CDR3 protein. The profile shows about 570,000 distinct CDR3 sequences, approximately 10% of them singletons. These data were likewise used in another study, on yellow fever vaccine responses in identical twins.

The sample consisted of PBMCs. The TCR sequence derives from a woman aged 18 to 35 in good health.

CDR3 DNA: TGTGCCAGCAGCCCCGACAGTGGGAACTACGAGCAGTACTTC. Translating gives CASSPDSGNYEQYF. This chain connects TRBV7-8 to TRBJ2-7; weak D call: TRBD1 (5 bases). V was pared by 5 bases and J by 3 bases, with 14 bases between. There are 14 residues in the CDR3. CDR1 and CDR2 from the germline V gene are SGHVS and FQNEAQ.